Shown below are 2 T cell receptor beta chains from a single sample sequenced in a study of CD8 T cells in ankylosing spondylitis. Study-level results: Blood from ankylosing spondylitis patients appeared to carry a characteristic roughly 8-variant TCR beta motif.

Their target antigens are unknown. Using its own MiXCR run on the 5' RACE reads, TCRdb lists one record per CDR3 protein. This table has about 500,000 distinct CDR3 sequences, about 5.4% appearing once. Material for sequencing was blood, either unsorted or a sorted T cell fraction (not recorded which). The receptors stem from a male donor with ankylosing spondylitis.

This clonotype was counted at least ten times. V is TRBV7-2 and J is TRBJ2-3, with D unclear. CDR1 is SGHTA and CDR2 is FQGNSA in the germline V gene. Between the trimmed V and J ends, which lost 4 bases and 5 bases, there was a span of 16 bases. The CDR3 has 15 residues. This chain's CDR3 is CASSSTPSVGDTQYF. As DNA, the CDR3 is TGTGCCAGCAGCTCGACCCCCTCTGTTGGAGATACGCAGTATTTT.

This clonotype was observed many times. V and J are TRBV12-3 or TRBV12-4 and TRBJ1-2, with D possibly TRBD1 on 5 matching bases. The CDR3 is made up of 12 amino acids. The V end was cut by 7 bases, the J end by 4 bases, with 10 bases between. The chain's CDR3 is CASNRQSYGYTF. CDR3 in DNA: TGTGCCAGCAATCGACAGTCCTATGGCTACACCTTC.